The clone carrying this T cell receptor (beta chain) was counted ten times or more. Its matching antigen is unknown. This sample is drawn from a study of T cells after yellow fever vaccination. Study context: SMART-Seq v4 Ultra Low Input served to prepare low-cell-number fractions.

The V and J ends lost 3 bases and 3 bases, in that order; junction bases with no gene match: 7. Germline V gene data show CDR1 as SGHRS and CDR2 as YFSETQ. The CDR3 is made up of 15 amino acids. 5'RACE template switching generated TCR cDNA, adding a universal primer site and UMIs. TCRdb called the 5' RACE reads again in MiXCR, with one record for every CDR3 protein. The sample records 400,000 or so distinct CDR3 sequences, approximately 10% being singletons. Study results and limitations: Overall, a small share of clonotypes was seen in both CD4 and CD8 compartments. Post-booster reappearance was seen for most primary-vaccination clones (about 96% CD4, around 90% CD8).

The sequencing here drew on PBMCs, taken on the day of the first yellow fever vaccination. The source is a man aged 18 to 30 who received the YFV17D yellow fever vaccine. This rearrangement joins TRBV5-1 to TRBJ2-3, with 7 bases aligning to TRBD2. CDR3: CASSSTSARTDTQYF. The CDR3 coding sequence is TGCGCCAGCAGCTCCACTAGCGCACGGACAGATACGCAGTATTTT.